A selection of T cell receptor beta chains follows, all from one sample in a study of vaccination effects on CD4 cells after COVID-19. Here immunoSEQ multiplex PCR was the method, and the copy in TCRdb shows in-frame clones only, minus some. This sample has approximately 29,000 clones, with just under 75% found just once. These TCRs are of unknown antigen specificity. The source was CD4+ T cells from PBMCs cultured without peptide, collected after COVID-19 vaccination. All receptors come from a human donor who received a COVID-19 vaccine. CDR3s include the opening cysteine and the closing phenylalanine or tryptophan. The D gene is left open where the match is weak. Where a row states a size, it is once, few, many or the class of an expanded clone; other rows omit it.

CDR3 DNA: TGTGCCAGCAGTTTAGGGGCTAACTATGGCTACACCTTC
CDR3 protein: CASSLGANYGYTF
V gene: TRBV28
J gene: TRBJ1-2
clone size: once
D gene: NA

CDR3 DNA: TGTGCCTGGAGTAAAGGGTTGGGCAATCAGCCCCAGCATTTT
CDR3 protein: CAWSKGLGNQPQHF
V gene: TRBV30
J gene: TRBJ1-5
clone size: NA
D gene: NA

CDR3 DNA: TGCGCCAGCAGCCAAGGAAGGGCCCGTGAAGCTTTCTTT
CDR3 protein: CASSQGRAREAFF
V gene: TRBV4-3
J gene: TRBJ1-1
clone size: once
D gene: NA

CDR3 DNA: TGTGCCAGCAGCCACAGCGGCGAGCAGTTCTTC
CDR3 protein: CASSHSGEQFF
V gene: TRBV14
J gene: TRBJ2-1
clone size: NA
D gene: NA

CDR3 DNA: TGTGCCAGCAGCCGGGGACAGGGGGATGGCTACACCTTC
CDR3 protein: CASSRGQGDGYTF
V gene: TRBV14
J gene: TRBJ1-2
clone size: NA
D gene: TRBD1

CDR3 DNA: TGTGCCAGCAGCCCTGGGGGCAGGGGGCGGTCTGGAAACACCATATATTTT
CDR3 protein: CASSPGGRGRSGNTIYF
V gene: TRBV4-2
J gene: TRBJ1-3
clone size: few
D gene: TRBD1

CDR3 DNA: TGTGCCAGCAGTAGCAGGCGGGGGGGGAATGAGCAGTTCTTC
CDR3 protein: CASSSRRGGNEQFF
V gene: TRBV6-2/TRBV6-3
J gene: TRBJ2-1
clone size: NA
D gene: TRBD2

CDR3 DNA: TGTGCCAGCAGCTTACGAGGGTTGGGGACAGGGGGCTATCACTATGGCTACACCTTC
CDR3 protein: CASSLRGLGTGGYHYGYTF
V gene: TRBV11-2
J gene: TRBJ1-2
clone size: once
D gene: TRBD1

CDR3 DNA: TGTGCCACACGGGACAGTCTTTTCGAGCAGTACTTC
CDR3 protein: CATRDSLFEQYF
V gene: TRBV6-5
J gene: TRBJ2-7
clone size: NA
D gene: TRBD1

CDR3 DNA: TGCGCCAGCAGATCCACTAGCGTCGATGAGCAGTTCTTC
CDR3 protein: CASRSTSVDEQFF
V gene: TRBV5-1
J gene: TRBJ2-1
clone size: NA
D gene: TRBD2

CDR3 DNA: TGTGCCAGCAGTCCTCAGGGGGGGACTGAAGCTTTCTTT
CDR3 protein: CASSPQGGTEAFF
V gene: TRBV6-5
J gene: TRBJ1-1
clone size: NA
D gene: TRBD1

CDR3 DNA: TGTGCCAGCAGTGATGGACAGAACACAGATACGCAGTATTTT
CDR3 protein: CASSDGQNTDTQYF
V gene: TRBV6-1
J gene: TRBJ2-3
clone size: NA
D gene: NA

CDR3 DNA: TGTGCCAGTCCCCGGGGACCCTACGAGCAGTACTTC
CDR3 protein: CASPRGPYEQYF
V gene: TRBV6-5
J gene: TRBJ2-7
clone size: NA
D gene: NA

CDR3 DNA: TGTGCCAGCAGCCCCGCGCCCGCCGCTTCTTACGAGCAGTACTTC
CDR3 protein: CASSPAPAASYEQYF
V gene: TRBV3-1/TRBV3-2
J gene: TRBJ2-7
clone size: NA
D gene: NA

CDR3 DNA: TGCGCCAGCAGCCCGTCGGGACAGGCGAACACTGAAGCTTTCTTT
CDR3 protein: CASSPSGQANTEAFF
V gene: TRBV4-1
J gene: TRBJ1-1
clone size: NA
D gene: TRBD1

CDR3 DNA: TGTGCCTGGAGGGCCTCCAGGTTGGGCAATCAGCCCCAGCATTTT
CDR3 protein: CAWRASRLGNQPQHF
V gene: TRBV30
J gene: TRBJ1-5
clone size: NA
D gene: NA

CDR3 DNA: TGTGCCAGCAGCTCGGGACTGTCCAATTCACCCCTCCACTTT
CDR3 protein: CASSSGLSNSPLHF
V gene: TRBV7-3
J gene: TRBJ1-6
clone size: NA
D gene: NA

CDR3 DNA: TGTGCCAGCAGCTTAGTATTGGGGATTTACGAGCAGTACTTC
CDR3 protein: CASSLVLGIYEQYF
V gene: TRBV11-2
J gene: TRBJ2-7
clone size: few
D gene: NA

CDR3 DNA: TGTGCCAGCAGAAGGACATCGAACACCGGGGAGCTGTTTTTT
CDR3 protein: CASRRTSNTGELFF
V gene: TRBV6-5
J gene: TRBJ2-2
clone size: NA
D gene: NA

CDR3 DNA: TGTGCCACCAGTGACCACCAACGAAGGCCGATGAACACCGGGGAGCTGTTTTTT
CDR3 protein: CATSDHQRRPMNTGELFF
V gene: TRBV24-1
J gene: TRBJ2-2
clone size: NA
D gene: NA

CDR3 DNA: TGTGCCAGCAGCCAGGACAGGGACCAAGAGACCCAGTACTTC
CDR3 protein: CASSQDRDQETQYF
V gene: TRBV3-1/TRBV3-2
J gene: TRBJ2-5
clone size: NA
D gene: TRBD1

CDR3 DNA: TGTGCCAGCAGCTTCAGGTGGGTTGAGCAGTTCTTC
CDR3 protein: CASSFRWVEQFF
V gene: TRBV7-8
J gene: TRBJ2-1
clone size: few
D gene: NA

CDR3 DNA: TGCAGCGTGCAGACAGGTGAAGCTTTCTTT
CDR3 protein: CSVQTGEAFF
V gene: TRBV29-1
J gene: TRBJ1-1
clone size: NA
D gene: NA

CDR3 DNA: TGTGCCAGCAGCTTAAAGATTCTAAGCCAGGGAACCCCATGGGGAAACACCATATATTTT
CDR3 protein: CASSLKILSQGTPWGNTIYF
V gene: TRBV3-1/TRBV3-2
J gene: TRBJ1-3
clone size: NA
D gene: NA